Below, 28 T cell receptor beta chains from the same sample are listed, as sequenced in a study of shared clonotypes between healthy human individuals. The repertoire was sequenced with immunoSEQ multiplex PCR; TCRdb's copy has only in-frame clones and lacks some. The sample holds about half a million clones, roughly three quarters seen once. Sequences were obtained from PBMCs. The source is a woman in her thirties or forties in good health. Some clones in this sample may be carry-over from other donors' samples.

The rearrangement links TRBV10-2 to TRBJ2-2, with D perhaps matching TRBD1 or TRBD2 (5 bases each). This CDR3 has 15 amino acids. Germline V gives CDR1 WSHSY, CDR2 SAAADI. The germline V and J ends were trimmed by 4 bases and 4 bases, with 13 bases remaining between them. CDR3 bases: TGCGCCAGCAGTGCGGGACGGGGAGCCACCGGGGAGCTGTTTTTT. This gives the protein CASSAGRGATGELFF.

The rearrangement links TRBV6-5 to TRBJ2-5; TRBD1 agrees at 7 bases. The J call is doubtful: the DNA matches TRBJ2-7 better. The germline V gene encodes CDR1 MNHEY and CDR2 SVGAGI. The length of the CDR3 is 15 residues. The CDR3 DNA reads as TGTGCCAGCAGAAATACAGGGGCGCGCTCCTACGAGCAGTACTTC. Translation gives CASRNTGARSYEQYF.

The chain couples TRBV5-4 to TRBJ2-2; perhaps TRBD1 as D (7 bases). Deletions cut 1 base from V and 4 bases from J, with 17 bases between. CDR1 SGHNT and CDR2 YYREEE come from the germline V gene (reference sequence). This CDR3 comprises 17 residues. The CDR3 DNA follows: TGTGCCAGCAGCTTGTTAGGAGGGGGCGGTGGCACCGGGGAGCTGTTTTTT. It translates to CASSLLGGGGGTGELFF.

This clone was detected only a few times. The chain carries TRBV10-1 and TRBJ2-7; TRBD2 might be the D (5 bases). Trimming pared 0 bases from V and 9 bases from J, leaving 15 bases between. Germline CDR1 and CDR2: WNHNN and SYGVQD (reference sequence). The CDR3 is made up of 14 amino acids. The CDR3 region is CASSESPAVRGQYF. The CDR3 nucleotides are TGCGCCAGCAGTGAGTCTCCCGCGGTTCGGGGGCAGTACTTC.

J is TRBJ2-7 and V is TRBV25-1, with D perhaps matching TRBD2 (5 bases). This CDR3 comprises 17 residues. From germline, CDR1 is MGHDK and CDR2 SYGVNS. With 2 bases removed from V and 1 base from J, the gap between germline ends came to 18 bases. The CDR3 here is CASSEGGTAFTSYEQYF. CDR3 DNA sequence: TGTGCCAGCAGTGAAGGAGGAACAGCCTTTACATCCTACGAGCAGTACTTC.

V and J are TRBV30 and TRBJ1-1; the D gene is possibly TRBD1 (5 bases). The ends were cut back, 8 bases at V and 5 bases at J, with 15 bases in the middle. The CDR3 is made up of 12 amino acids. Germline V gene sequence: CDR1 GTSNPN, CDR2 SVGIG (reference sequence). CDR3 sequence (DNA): TGTGCCGTCAGGGTGCTCGTTACTGAAGCTTTCTTT. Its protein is CAVRVLVTEAFF.

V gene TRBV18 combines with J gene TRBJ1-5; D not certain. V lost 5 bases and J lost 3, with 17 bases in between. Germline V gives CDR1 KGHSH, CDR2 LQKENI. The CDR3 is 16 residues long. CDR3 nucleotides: TGTGCCAGCTCAACCGAGGAGTGGGCAACCAATCAGCCCCAGCATTTT. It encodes CASSTEEWATNQPQHF.

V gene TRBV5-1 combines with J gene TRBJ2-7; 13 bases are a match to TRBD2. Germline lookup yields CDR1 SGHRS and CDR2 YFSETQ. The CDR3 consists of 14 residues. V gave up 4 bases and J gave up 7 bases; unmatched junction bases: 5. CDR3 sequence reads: CASSTGLAGREQYF. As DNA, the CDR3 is TGCGCCAGCAGCACGGGACTAGCGGGACGTGAGCAGTACTTC.

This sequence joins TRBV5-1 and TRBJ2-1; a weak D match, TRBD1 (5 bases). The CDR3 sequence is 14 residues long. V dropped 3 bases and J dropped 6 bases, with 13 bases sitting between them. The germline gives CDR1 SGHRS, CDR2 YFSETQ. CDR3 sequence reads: CASSSWGRGNEQFF. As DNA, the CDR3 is TGCGCCAGCAGCTCATGGGGCCGAGGCAATGAGCAGTTCTTC.

This CDR3 is CASSLDRSGPQHF. The DNA for the CDR3 is TGTGCCAGCAGCCTAGACAGGAGTGGGCCCCAGCATTTT. J is TRBJ1-5 and V is TRBV16, with a tentative D call TRBD1 (6 bases). The CDR3 runs 13 residues. Trimming took off 4 bases at V and 9 bases at J, with 13 bases between the two ends. The germline gives CDR1 KGHSY, CDR2 FQNENV. Supplemented by reference TRBV16 and TRBJ1-5, the full variable domain reads GEEVAQTPKHLVRGEGQKAKLYCAPIKGHSYVFWYQQVLKNEFKFLISFQNENVFDETGMPKERFSAKCLPNSPCSLEIQATKLEDSAVYFCASSLDRSGPQHFGDGTRLSIL.

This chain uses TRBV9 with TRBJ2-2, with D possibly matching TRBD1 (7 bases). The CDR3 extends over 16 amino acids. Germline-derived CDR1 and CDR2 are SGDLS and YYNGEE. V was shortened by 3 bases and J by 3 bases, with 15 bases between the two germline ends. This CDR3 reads CASSADTGEDTGELFF. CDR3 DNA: TGTGCCAGCAGCGCAGATACAGGGGAGGACACCGGGGAGCTGTTTTTT.

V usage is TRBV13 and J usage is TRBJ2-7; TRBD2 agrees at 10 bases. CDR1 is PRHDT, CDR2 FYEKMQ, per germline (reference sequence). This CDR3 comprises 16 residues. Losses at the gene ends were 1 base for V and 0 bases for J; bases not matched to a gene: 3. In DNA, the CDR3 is TGTGCCAGCAGCTTAGATATAGCGGGAGGCTCCTACGAGCAGTACTTC. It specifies CASSLDIAGGSYEQYF.

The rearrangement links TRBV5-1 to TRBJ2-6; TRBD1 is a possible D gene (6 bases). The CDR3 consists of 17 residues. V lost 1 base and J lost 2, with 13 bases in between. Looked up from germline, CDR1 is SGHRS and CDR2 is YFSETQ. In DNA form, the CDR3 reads TGCGCCAGCAGCTTGAGCCCCGGACAGCCTGGGGCCAACGTCCTGACTTTC. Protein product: CASSLSPGQPGANVLTF.

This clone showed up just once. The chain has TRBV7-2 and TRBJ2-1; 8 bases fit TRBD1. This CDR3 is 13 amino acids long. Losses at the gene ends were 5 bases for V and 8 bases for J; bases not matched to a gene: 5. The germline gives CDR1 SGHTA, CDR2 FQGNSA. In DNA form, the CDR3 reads TGTGCCAGCAGCCTCTACAGGGGGGATGAGCAGTTCTTC. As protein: CASSLYRGDEQFF.

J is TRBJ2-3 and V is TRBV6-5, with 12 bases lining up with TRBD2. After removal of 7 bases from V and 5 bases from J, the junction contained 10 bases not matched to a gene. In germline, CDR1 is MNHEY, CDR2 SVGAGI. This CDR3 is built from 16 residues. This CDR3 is CASIYLAGGPVDTQYF. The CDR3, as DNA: TGTGCCAGCATTTATCTAGCGGGAGGGCCTGTAGATACGCAGTATTTT.

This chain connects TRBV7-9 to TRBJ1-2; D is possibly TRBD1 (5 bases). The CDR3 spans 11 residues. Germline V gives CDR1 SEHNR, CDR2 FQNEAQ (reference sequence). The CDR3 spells CAGRGDYGYTF. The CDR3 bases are TGTGCAGGGCGGGGGGACTATGGCTACACCTTC.

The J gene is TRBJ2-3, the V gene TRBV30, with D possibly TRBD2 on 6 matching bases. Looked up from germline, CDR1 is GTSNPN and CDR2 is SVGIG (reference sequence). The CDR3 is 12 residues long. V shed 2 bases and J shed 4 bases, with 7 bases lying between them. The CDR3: CAWSTGADTQYF. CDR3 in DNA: TGTGCCTGGAGTACGGGGGCAGATACGCAGTATTTT.

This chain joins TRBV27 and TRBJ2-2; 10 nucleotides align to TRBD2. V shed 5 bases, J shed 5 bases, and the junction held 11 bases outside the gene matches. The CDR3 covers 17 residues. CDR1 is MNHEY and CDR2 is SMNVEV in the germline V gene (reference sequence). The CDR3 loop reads CASSPRLAGDWTGELFF. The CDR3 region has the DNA TGTGCCAGCAGTCCTAGGCTAGCGGGAGATTGGACCGGGGAGCTGTTTTTT.

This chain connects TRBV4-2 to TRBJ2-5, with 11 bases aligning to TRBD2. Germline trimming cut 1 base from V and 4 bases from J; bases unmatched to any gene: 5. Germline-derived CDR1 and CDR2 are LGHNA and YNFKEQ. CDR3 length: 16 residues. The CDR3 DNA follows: TGTGCCAGCAGCCAAGGCTTTAGCGGGAGGGGAGAGACCCAGTACTTC. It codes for CASSQGFSGRGETQYF.

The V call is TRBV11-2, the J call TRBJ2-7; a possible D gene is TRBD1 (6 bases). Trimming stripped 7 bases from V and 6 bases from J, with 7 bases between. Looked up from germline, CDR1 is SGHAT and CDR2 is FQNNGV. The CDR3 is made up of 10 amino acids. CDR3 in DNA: TGTGCCAGCACCAGGGGCGAGCAGTACTTC. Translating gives CASTRGEQYF.

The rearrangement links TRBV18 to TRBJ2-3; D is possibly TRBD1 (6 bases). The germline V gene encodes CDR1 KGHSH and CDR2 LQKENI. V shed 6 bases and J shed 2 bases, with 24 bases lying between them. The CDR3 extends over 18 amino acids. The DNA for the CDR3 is TGTGCCAGCTCGATTAACCAAGCCCGGGACACGACCACAGATACGCAGTATTTT. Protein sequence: CASSINQARDTTTDTQYF.

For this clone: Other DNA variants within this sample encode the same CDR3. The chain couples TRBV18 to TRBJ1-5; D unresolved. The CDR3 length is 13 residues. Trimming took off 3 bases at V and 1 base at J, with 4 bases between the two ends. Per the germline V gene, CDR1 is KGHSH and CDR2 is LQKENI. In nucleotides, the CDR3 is TGTGCCAGCTCACCGGACAGCAATCAGCCCCAGCATTTT. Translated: CASSPDSNQPQHF.

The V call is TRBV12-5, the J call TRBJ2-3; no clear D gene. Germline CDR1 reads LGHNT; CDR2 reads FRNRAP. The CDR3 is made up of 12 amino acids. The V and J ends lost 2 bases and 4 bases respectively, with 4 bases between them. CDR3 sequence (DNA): TGTGCTAGTGGTTTGCGAGCAGATACGCAGTATTTT. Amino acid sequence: CASGLRADTQYF.

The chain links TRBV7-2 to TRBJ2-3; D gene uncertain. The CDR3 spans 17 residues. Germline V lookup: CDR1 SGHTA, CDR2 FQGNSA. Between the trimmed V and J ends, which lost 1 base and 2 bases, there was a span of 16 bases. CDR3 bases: TGTGCCAGCAGCTTAGAACTACCAAACTTAAACACAGATACGCAGTATTTT. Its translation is CASSLELPNLNTDTQYF.

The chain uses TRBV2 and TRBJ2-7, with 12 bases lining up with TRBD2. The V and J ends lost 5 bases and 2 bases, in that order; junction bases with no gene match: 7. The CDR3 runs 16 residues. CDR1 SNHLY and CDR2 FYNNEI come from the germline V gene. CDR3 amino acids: CASSLASGRVTYEQYF. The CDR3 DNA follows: TGTGCCAGCAGTCTTGCTAGCGGGAGGGTTACCTACGAGCAGTACTTC.

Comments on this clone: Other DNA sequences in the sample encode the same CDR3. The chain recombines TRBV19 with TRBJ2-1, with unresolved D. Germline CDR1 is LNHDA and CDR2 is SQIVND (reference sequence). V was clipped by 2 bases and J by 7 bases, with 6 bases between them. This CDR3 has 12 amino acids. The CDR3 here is CASSIRSNEQFF. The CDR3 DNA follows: TGTGCCAGTAGTATACGCTCGAATGAGCAGTTCTTC.

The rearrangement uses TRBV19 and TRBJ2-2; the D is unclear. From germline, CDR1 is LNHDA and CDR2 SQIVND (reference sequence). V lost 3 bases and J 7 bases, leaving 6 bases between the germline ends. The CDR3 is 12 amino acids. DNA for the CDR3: TGTGCCAGTAGTATTATGATCGGGGAGCTGTTTTTT. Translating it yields CASSIMIGELFF.

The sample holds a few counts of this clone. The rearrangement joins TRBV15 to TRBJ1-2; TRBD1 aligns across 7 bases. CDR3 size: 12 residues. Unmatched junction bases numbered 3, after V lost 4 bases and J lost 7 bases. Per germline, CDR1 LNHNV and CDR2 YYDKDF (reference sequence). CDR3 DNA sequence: TGTGCCACCAGCACCCGACAGGGTGGCTACACCTTC. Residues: CATSTRQGGYTF.